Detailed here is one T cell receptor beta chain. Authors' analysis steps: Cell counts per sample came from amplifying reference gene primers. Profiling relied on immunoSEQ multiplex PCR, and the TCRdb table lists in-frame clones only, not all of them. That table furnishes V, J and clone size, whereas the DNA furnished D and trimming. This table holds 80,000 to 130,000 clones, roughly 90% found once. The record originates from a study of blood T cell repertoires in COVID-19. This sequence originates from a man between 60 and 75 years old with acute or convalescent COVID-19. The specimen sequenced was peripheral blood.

The chain's CDR3 is CASSLGIRQGGYTF. In DNA, the CDR3 is TGTGCCAGCAGCTTGGGTATTCGACAGGGTGGCTACACCTTC. The genes are TRBV7-3 and TRBJ1-2; 7 positions match TRBD1. The CDR3 loop spans 14 amino acids. The germline CDR1 and CDR2 sequences are SGHTA and FQGTGA. J was trimmed by 7 bases and V by 3 bases; bases with no gene match: 8. Looking up the rest from reference TRBV7-3 and TRBJ1-2 gives the full variable domain: GAGVSQTPSNKVTEKGKYVELRCDPISGHTALYWYRQSLGQGPEFLIYFQGTGAADDSGLPNDRFFAVRPEGSVSTLKIQRTERGDSAVYLCASSLGIRQGGYTFGSGTRLTVV.